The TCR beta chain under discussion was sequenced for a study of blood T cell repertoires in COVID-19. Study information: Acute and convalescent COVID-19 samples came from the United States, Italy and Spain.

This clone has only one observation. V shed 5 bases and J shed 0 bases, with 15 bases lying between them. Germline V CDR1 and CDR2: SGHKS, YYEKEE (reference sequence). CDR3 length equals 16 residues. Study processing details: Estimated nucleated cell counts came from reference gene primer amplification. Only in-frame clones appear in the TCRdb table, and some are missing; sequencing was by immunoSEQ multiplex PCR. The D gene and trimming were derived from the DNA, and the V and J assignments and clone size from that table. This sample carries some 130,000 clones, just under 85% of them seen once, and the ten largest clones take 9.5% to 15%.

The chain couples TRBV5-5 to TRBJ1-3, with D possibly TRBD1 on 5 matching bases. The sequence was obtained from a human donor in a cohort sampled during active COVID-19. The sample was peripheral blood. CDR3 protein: CASSLDSIYSGNTIYF. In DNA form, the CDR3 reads TGTGCCAGCAGTCTAGACAGCATCTACTCTGGAAACACCATATATTTT.